Below, 5 T cell receptor beta chains from the same sample are listed, as sequenced in a study of metastatic and nonmetastatic thyroid tumors. TCRdb re-analyzed the PCR reads through MiXCR. Altogether about 18,000 clones are present, around 28% being singletons, with the ten largest covering around 25%. Thyroid surgery had not been preceded by any treatment in any patient. Material: tumor tissue. All receptors derive from a male donor with papillary thyroid cancer or a benign thyroid nodule (not recorded which). Some clones in this sample may be carry-over from other donors' samples.

The table lists this clone with a few counts. The chain has TRBV11-1 and TRBJ2-3, with 7 bases lining up with TRBD1. The CDR3 loop spans 15 amino acids. In germline, CDR1 is SGHAT, CDR2 FQDESV (reference sequence). The junction had 8 bases not matched to a gene; V was cut back by 5 bases and J by 3 bases. The CDR3 here is CASSRQGTPTDTQYF. DNA for the CDR3: TGTGCCAGCAGCCGACAGGGAACTCCTACAGATACGCAGTATTTT.

The V gene is TRBV7-2, the J gene TRBJ2-7; 13 nucleotides line up with TRBD2. J lost 5 bases, V lost 6 bases, and 7 bases had no gene match. The CDR3 consists of 15 residues. CDR1 is SGHTA and CDR2 is FQGNSA in the germline V gene. CDR3 nucleotide sequence: TGTGCCAGCAGTCGCCGACTAGCGGGAGGCCACGAGCAGTACTTC. It is translated as CASSRRLAGGHEQYF.

The sample holds a few counts of this clone. V and J are TRBV5-1 and TRBJ2-5, with D tentatively TRBD2 (5 bases). There are 14 residues in the CDR3. Trimming removed 1 base at V and 0 bases at J, with 7 bases between. Germline CDR1 reads SGHRS; CDR2 reads YFSETQ. The CDR3 loop is CASSLSGNQETQYF. CDR3 bases: TGCGCCAGCAGCTTGTCGGGAAACCAAGAGACCCAGTACTTC.

The chain uses TRBV7-2 and TRBJ2-7; a possible D gene is TRBD2 (6 bases). Trimming stripped 4 bases from V and 6 bases from J, with 16 bases between. CDR1 is SGHTA, CDR2 FQGNSA, per germline. The CDR3 contains 14 residues. In DNA, the CDR3 is TGTGCCAGCAGCTCATTTACTAGCTTGGGCGAGCAGTACTTC. This encodes CASSSFTSLGEQYF. Full variable domain (rest looked up from reference TRBV7-2 and TRBJ2-7): GAGVSQSPSNKVTEKGKDVELRCDPISGHTALYWYRQSLGQGLEFLIYFQGNSAPDKSGLPSDRFSAERTGGSVSTLTIQRTQQEDSAVYLCASSSFTSLGEQYFGPGTRLTVT.

This clone was seen ten or more times. The V gene is TRBV7-2, the J gene TRBJ1-3; TRBD1 is a possible D gene (6 bases). The germline CDR1 and CDR2 sequences are SGHTA and FQGNSA. This CDR3 has 13 residues. The V end lost 5 bases, the J end lost 7 bases, and 12 bases lay between the germline ends. This CDR3 reads CASSTSQGNTIYF. Written as DNA, the CDR3 is TGTGCCAGCAGCACCTCACAGGGCAACACCATATATTTT.